Each of the 27 T cell receptor beta chains below was sequenced from the same sample in a study of preoperative IRX-2 immunotherapy in early breast cancer. Treatment specified: preoperative locoregional IRX-2 cytokine immunotherapy. Libraries were prepared by immunoSEQ multiplex PCR; TCRdb keeps only in-frame clonotypes and omits some of them. The sample gives roughly 35,000 clones, roughly 96% of which show up once; about 6% is in the top ten. Sampling was performed from a patient treated with IRX-2 immunotherapy. The origin of the receptors is a human donor with breast cancer.

In this sample, this clone turned up once. The chain has TRBV7-9 and TRBJ2-1; 11 nucleotides line up with TRBD1. In germline, CDR1 is SEHNR, CDR2 FQNEAQ (reference sequence). Germline trimming cut 3 bases from V and 9 bases from J; bases unmatched to any gene: 10. There are 16 residues in the CDR3. The CDR3 spells CASSFPSRGTGGEQFF. The CDR3 DNA follows: TGTGCCAGCAGCTTTCCAAGTAGGGGGACAGGGGGTGAGCAGTTCTTC.

This chain joins TRBV19 and TRBJ2-7; 12 bases agree with TRBD1. The CDR3 is 13 residues long. Trimming at V came to 8 bases and at J to 4 bases, leaving 3 bases not matched to a gene. Germline CDR1 is LNHDA and CDR2 is SQIVND (reference sequence). The CDR3 nucleotides are TGTGCCAGTGGGACAGGGGGCGGGTACGAGCAGTACTTC. Translation gives CASGTGGGYEQYF.

V and J are TRBV6-1 and TRBJ2-3; no firm D call. Germline CDR1 and CDR2: MNHNS and SASEGT. The CDR3 is 13 residues long. Between the trimmed V and J ends, which lost 3 bases and 2 bases, there was a span of 6 bases. The CDR3 DNA is TGTGCCAGCAGTGAGGGTCACACAGATACGCAGTATTTT. It specifies CASSEGHTDTQYF.

The gene calls are TRBV29-1 and TRBJ2-3; no firm D call. The CDR3 is 10 residues long. Germline V gene data show CDR1 as SQVTM and CDR2 as ANQGSEA. V gave up 3 bases and J gave up 7 bases, with 5 bases separating them. The CDR3 nucleotides are TGCAGCGTTGAGACGCATACGCAGTATTTT. It encodes CSVETHTQYF.

The chain couples TRBV7-9 to TRBJ1-2; TRBD1 matches at 9 bases. From germline, CDR1 is SEHNR and CDR2 FQNEAQ (reference sequence). The CDR3 is 18 residues long. The V and J ends lost 6 bases and 3 bases, in that order; junction bases with no gene match: 17. As DNA, the CDR3 is TGTGCCAGCAGGCCTGCGAACGCGAGGGACAGGGAGGACTATGGCTACACCTTC. Its translation is CASRPANARDREDYGYTF. The entire variable domain, with the rest obtained from reference TRBV7-9 and TRBJ1-2, is as follows: DTGVSQNPRHKITKRGQNVTFRCDPISEHNRLYWYRQTLGQGPEFLTYFQNEAQLEKSRLLSDRFSAERPKGSFSTLEIQRTEQGDSAMYLCASRPANARDREDYGYTFGSGTRLTVV.

The V call is TRBV5-4, the J call TRBJ2-7, with no clear D. Trimming shortened V by 0 bases and J by 10 bases, and 8 bases separated the two germline ends. The CDR3 loop spans 11 amino acids. From germline, CDR1 is SGHNT and CDR2 YYREEE (reference sequence). The DNA for the CDR3 is TGTGCCAGCAGCTTGGGACTTGATCAGTACTTC. This encodes CASSLGLDQYF.

This clone was picked up one time. The V call is TRBV28, the J call TRBJ1-5; D remains ambiguous. V dropped 3 bases and J dropped 3 bases, with 6 bases sitting between them. This CDR3 contains 13 residues. Germline V CDR1 and CDR2: MDHEN, SYDVKM. In DNA, the CDR3 is TGTGCCAGCAGTTTTCCCCCCAATCAGCCCCAGCATTTT. Amino acid sequence: CASSFPPNQPQHF.

The chain employs TRBV4-2 and TRBJ2-3, with 8 bases that match TRBD2. The V and J ends lost 1 base and 0 bases, in that order; junction bases with no gene match: 6. Germline V gene sequence: CDR1 LGHNA, CDR2 YNFKEQ. The CDR3 sequence is 17 residues long. The CDR3 spells CASSQVRREGSTDTQYF. In DNA, the CDR3 is TGTGCCAGCAGCCAAGTAAGACGGGAGGGTAGCACAGATACGCAGTATTTT.

This rearrangement joins TRBV18 to TRBJ2-2; 9 bases agree with TRBD1. The junction had 3 bases not matched to a gene; V was cut back by 0 bases and J by 4 bases. CDR1 is KGHSH, CDR2 LQKENI, per germline. CDR3 length: 16 amino acids. The CDR3 bases are TGTGCCAGCTCACCACCGGGACAGGGACTCACCGGGGAGCTGTTTTTT. Translation gives CASSPPGQGLTGELFF.

J is TRBJ2-3 and V is TRBV11-2, with D possibly TRBD1 on 6 matching bases. Between the trimmed V and J ends, which lost 5 bases and 4 bases, there was a span of 13 bases. CDR1 SGHAT and CDR2 FQNNGV come from the germline V gene. This CDR3 contains 14 residues. CDR3 bases: TGTGCCAGCAGCCCTACAGGGCGGGCAGATACGCAGTATTTT. Protein: CASSPTGRADTQYF.

This clone has more than one count but fewer than ten. The chain recombines TRBV9 with TRBJ1-1, with 8 bases that match TRBD1. The CDR3 spans 15 residues. CDR1 is SGDLS, CDR2 YYNGEE, per germline. Germline trimming cut 3 bases from V and 4 bases from J; bases unmatched to any gene: 8. The CDR3 DNA reads TGTGCCAGCAGCGAAGGCGCTACAGGGGGCACTGAAGCTTTCTTT. As protein: CASSEGATGGTEAFF.

The CDR3 nucleotides are TGTGCCAGTAGTCCTCATGAGAACACTGAAGCTTTCTTT. Translation: CASSPHENTEAFF. This sequence joins TRBV19 and TRBJ1-1, with unresolved D. CDR3 length: 13 residues. CDR1 and CDR2 (germline): LNHDA, SQIVND (reference sequence). Trimming removed 5 bases from V and 1 base from J, with 8 bases in between.

The chain carries TRBV5-4 and TRBJ1-2; D possibly corresponds to TRBD1 (5 bases). The CDR3 sequence is 13 residues long. Germline values: CDR1 SGHNT, CDR2 YYREEE (reference sequence). With 4 bases removed from V and 4 bases from J, the gap between germline ends came to 11 bases. For the CDR3, the DNA is TGTGCCAGCAGCAATACGGGGACCTATGGCTACACCTTC. The encoded protein is CASSNTGTYGYTF.

The chain joins TRBV2 to TRBJ2-2; D is unclear. The CDR3 extends over 15 amino acids. V lost 8 bases to trimming and J lost 1 base, with 14 bases between them. Looked up from germline, CDR1 is SNHLY and CDR2 is FYNNEI. The CDR3 loop reads CASLGGPRNTGELFF. DNA of the CDR3: TGTGCCAGCCTAGGTGGCCCCAGGAACACCGGGGAGCTGTTTTTT.

The V and J genes are TRBV6-1 and TRBJ2-3, with D hard to call. The germline V gene encodes CDR1 MNHNS and CDR2 SASEGT. Deletions cut 11 bases from V and 7 bases from J, with 13 bases between. This CDR3 is 11 amino acids long. In DNA form, the CDR3 reads TGTGCCTCACGTGGCGGAAATACGCAGTATTTT. It translates to CASRGGNTQYF.

The chain carries TRBV5-1 and TRBJ2-1; 7 positions agree with TRBD1. Per germline, CDR1 SGHRS and CDR2 YFSETQ. V trimming: 5 bases; J trimming: 2 bases; junction bases outside the gene matches: 7. The length of the CDR3 is 15 residues. In DNA form, the CDR3 reads TGCGCCAGCAGTTTGACAGGGCCGCCCTACAATGAGCAGTTCTTC. Its translation is CASSLTGPPYNEQFF.

This chain links TRBV27 with TRBJ1-3; D is unclear. The germline V gene has CDR1 MNHEY and CDR2 SMNVEV (reference sequence). Trimming left V 2 bases short and J 0 bases short, with 8 bases between. The CDR3 spans 15 residues. The CDR3 coding sequence is TGTGCCAGCAGTTTAAGGGCCGTCTCTGGAAACACCATATATTTT. It is translated as CASSLRAVSGNTIYF.

The chain recombines TRBV11-2 with TRBJ2-5; 8 bases are a match to TRBD1. Looked up from germline, CDR1 is SGHAT and CDR2 is FQNNGV. V trimming: 6 bases; J trimming: 5 bases; junction bases outside the gene matches: 5. The CDR3 has 13 residues. CDR3 DNA sequence: TGTGCCAGCAGAAAGGCAGGGGGCGAGACCCAGTACTTC. Protein product: CASRKAGGETQYF.

The chain is built from TRBV5-1 and TRBJ2-3; D uncertain. CDR1 SGHRS and CDR2 YFSETQ come from the germline V gene. V was pared by 4 bases and J by 2 bases, with 5 bases between. This CDR3 is 12 amino acids long. CDR3 loop: CASSESTDTQYF. CDR3 coding DNA: TGCGCCAGCAGCGAATCCACAGATACGCAGTATTTT.

This clone was recorded once. V and J are TRBV7-2 and TRBJ1-2; D is uncertain. The CDR3 extends over 15 amino acids. Germline assignment: CDR1 SGHTA and CDR2 FQGNSA. V shed 1 base and J shed 0 bases, with 9 bases lying between them. CDR3: CASSLEHWTNYGYTF. The CDR3 DNA reads TGTGCCAGCAGCTTAGAACACTGGACTAACTATGGCTACACCTTC.

The genes are TRBV19 and TRBJ1-5; D gene ambiguous. Trimming took 11 bases from V and 2 from J, leaving 16 bases between them. Germline V gene sequence: CDR1 LNHDA, CDR2 SQIVND (reference sequence). The CDR3 totals 14 residues. The CDR3: CASGPFVGNQPQHF. The DNA for the CDR3 is TGTGCCTCAGGCCCTTTCGTTGGCAATCAGCCCCAGCATTTT.

V is TRBV10-2 and J is TRBJ2-2, with 7 nucleotides matching TRBD1. The V and J ends lost 4 bases and 6 bases, in that order; junction bases with no gene match: 8. Germline values: CDR1 WSHSY, CDR2 SAAADI. The CDR3 is 15 amino acids. In DNA form, the CDR3 reads TGCGCCAGCAGTGGCTTCAAGGGGGCAGCCGGGGAGCTGTTTTTT. Translated, it gives CASSGFKGAAGELFF.

The CDR3 DNA reads TGTGCCAGCAGTGAAGGAAGAGGGGGGCCCTACACCGGGGAGCTGTTTTTT. Translated, it gives CASSEGRGGPYTGELFF. The chain carries TRBV6-1 and TRBJ2-2; D tentatively reads TRBD1 or TRBD2 (6 bases each). V lost 1 base and J lost 3, with 15 bases in between. The CDR3 extends over 17 amino acids. Germline assignment: CDR1 MNHNS and CDR2 SASEGT.

The V call is TRBV18, the J call TRBJ2-1; TRBD1 might be the D (6 bases). CDR3 length equals 15 residues. Germline values: CDR1 KGHSH, CDR2 LQKENI. V lost 5 bases and J lost 4, with 15 bases in between. CDR3 sequence: CASSATGFSYNEQFF. Written as DNA, the CDR3 is TGTGCCAGCTCAGCCACAGGGTTCAGTTACAATGAGCAGTTCTTC.

The gene calls are TRBV27 and TRBJ2-7, with 12 bases identical to TRBD2. Germline CDR1 reads MNHEY; CDR2 reads SMNVEV (reference sequence). The J segment lost 4 bases and the V segment lost 8 bases, leaving 6 bases of the junction unmatched. The CDR3 is 14 residues long. The CDR3 DNA is TGTGCCAGCTCGACTAGCGGGAGAGGATACGAGCAGTACTTC. It encodes CASSTSGRGYEQYF.

This rearrangement joins TRBV4-1 to TRBJ2-1, with 11 bases aligning to TRBD2. With V trimmed by 2 bases and J by 8 bases, 8 bases remained unmatched. Per the germline V gene, CDR1 is MGHRA and CDR2 is YSYEKL. The CDR3 length is 16 residues. CDR3: CASSQLTSGSIYEQFF. In DNA form, the CDR3 reads TGCGCCAGCAGCCAACTAACTAGCGGGAGTATCTATGAGCAGTTCTTC.

The chain couples TRBV9 to TRBJ1-1, with a possible D match to TRBD1 (6 bases). Germline CDR1 and CDR2: SGDLS and YYNGEE. The CDR3 covers 15 residues. V lost 1 base and J lost 1, with 11 bases in between. This chain's CDR3 is CASSVKLGANTEAFF. The CDR3 bases are TGTGCCAGCAGCGTAAAATTGGGGGCGAACACTGAAGCTTTCTTT. Full variable domain (remainder filled in from reference TRBV9 and TRBJ1-1): DSGVTQTPKHLITATGQRVTLRCSPRSGDLSVYWYQQSLDQGLQFLIQYYNGEERAKGNILERFSAQQFPDLHSELNLSSLELGDSALYFCASSVKLGANTEAFFGQGTRLTVV.